A selection of T cell receptor beta chains follows, all from one sample in a study of blood T cell repertoires in COVID-19. Sequenced by immunoSEQ multiplex PCR; TCRdb stores in-frame clones only, minus some. Among hundreds of thousands of clones listed, about 88% were seen once. The sample consisted of PBMCs or T cells enriched from blood (not recorded which). These TCRs come from a woman aged 55-69 years in a cohort exposed to, infected with or recovered from COVID-19 (not recorded which). CDR3s leave out the opening cysteine and the closing phenylalanine or tryptophan. A D gene is named only where the DNA matches it firmly.

cdr3_length,v_call,d_call,j_call,cdr3_aa
15,TRBV2,TRBD2,TRBJ2-6,ATTPGTSVTGANVLT
13,TRBV18,.,TRBJ2-5,ASSELAGLQETQY
14,TRBV28,.,TRBJ2-7,ATEEIGPAGSHEQY
13,TRBV5-1,.,TRBJ2-5,ASRKTGASEETQY
12,TRBV3-1/TRBV3-2,.,TRBJ2-3,ASSPSLAADTQY
12,TRBV20-1,TRBD2,TRBJ2-7,SASGTSVSGEQY
12,TRBV4-2,TRBD1,TRBJ1-2,ASSQVRDSYGYT
14,TRBV6-1,.,TRBJ1-4,ASSVGHLATNEKLF
13,TRBV18,TRBD1,TRBJ2-5,ASSRQGAFGETQY
15,TRBV4-3,.,TRBJ2-1,ASSQDSSGFGYNEQF
12,TRBV5-1,.,TRBJ1-1,ASSSVPENTEAF
14,TRBV27,TRBD2,TRBJ2-2,ASSPLAGGGTGELF
13,TRBV5-1,.,TRBJ1-3,ASSSTVASGNTIY
14,TRBV12-5,TRBD2,TRBJ2-5,ASGPGLAGGGETQY
13,TRBV20-1,.,TRBJ2-2,SASSLAANTGELF
16,TRBV13,.,TRBJ2-1,ASSLYPGGGSSYNEQF
15,TRBV7-9,.,TRBJ2-1,ASSLRSARETYNEQF
9,TRBV20-1,.,TRBJ2-3,SAQATDTQY
15,TRBV5-6,.,TRBJ1-6,ASSLITGGFLNSPLH
12,TRBV28,.,TRBJ1-2,ASSEGGLDYGYT
11,TRBV10-2,.,TRBJ2-7,ASSEPSSYEQY
9,TRBV20-1,TRBD2,TRBJ2-3,SVYGGDTQY
14,TRBV7-2,TRBD2,TRBJ2-1,ASSPRAGVAYNEQF
12,TRBV30,.,TRBJ1-6,AWSVQTENSPLH
11,TRBV4-1,.,TRBJ1-4,ASSQSGNEKLF
14,TRBV5-6,TRBD1,TRBJ1-2,ASSLEVGDRLYGYT
11,TRBV10-1,.,TRBJ2-1,ASSERRVGEQF
16,TRBV9,.,TRBJ2-1,ASSVATVGRGSYNEQF
13,TRBV6-2/TRBV6-3,TRBD1,TRBJ2-7,ASSYWGQRVYEQY
12,TRBV2,TRBD1,TRBJ2-7,ASIEGDSFYEQY
16,TRBV5-1,TRBD1,TRBJ1-4,ASSQGQLKGATNEKLF
13,TRBV2,.,TRBJ2-7,ASGTSGTLSYEQY
13,TRBV19,TRBD1,TRBJ1-4,ASSLGQGASEKLF
13,TRBV7-3,TRBD1,TRBJ2-2,ASSLRGQSTGELF
13,TRBV9,TRBD2,TRBJ2-1,ASSPSPGLGVEQF